This T cell receptor beta chain comes out of a study of blood T cell repertoires in COVID-19. Study-level information: Sites in the United States, Italy and Spain provided acute and convalescent COVID-19 samples. PBMCs, B-cell-depleted T cells, or T cells were the source of the cDNA or gDNA that made up the material.

Authors' methods: Reference gene primer amplification gave nucleated cell count estimates. Here immunoSEQ multiplex PCR was the method, and the copy in TCRdb shows in-frame clones only, minus some. Clone size and V and J calls were adopted from that table, with D and trimming inferred from the DNA. The repertoire holds about 260,000 clones, around 87% seen once, with 2% to 3% in the top ten. Only one count was recorded for this clone. The receptor was derived from a woman aged 50 to 60 with acute or convalescent COVID-19. Sequenced input: peripheral blood.

CDR3 DNA: TGTGCCAGCAGCTTAAGAGGGCTAGCGGTATACAATGAGCAGTTCTTC. Protein sequence: CASSLRGLAVYNEQFF. V usage is TRBV7-9 and J usage is TRBJ2-1, with TRBD2 matching over 7 bases. Per germline, CDR1 SEHNR and CDR2 FQNEAQ (reference sequence). This CDR3 region has 16 residues. The trim removed 2 bases at V and 4 bases at J, leaving 8 bases unmatched.